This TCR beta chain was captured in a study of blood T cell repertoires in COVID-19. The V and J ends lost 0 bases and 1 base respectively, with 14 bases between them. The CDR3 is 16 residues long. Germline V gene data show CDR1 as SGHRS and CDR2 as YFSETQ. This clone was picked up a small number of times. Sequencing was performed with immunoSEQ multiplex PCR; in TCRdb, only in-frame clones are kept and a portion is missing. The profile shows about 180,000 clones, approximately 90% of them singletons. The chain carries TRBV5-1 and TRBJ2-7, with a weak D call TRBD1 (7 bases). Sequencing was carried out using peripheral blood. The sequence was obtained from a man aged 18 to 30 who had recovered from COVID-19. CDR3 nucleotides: TGCGCCAGCAGCTTGGATCTTGCAGGGGGGTCCTACGAGCAGTACTTC. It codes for CASSLDLAGGSYEQYF.